This passage covers 16 T cell receptor beta chains from one sample sequenced in a study of shared T cell receptors in the human thymus. Clones were read by immunoSEQ multiplex PCR, and TCRdb kept only the in-frame ones, dropping some. The data hold about 540,000 clones, with around 78% observed a single time. The sample was also reused in another study, on human thymus T cells.

Sequences were obtained from thymocytes. Source of these receptors: a boy less than two years old with a congenital heart defect.

This chain uses TRBV9 with TRBJ2-7; the match to TRBD2 covers 11 bases. V dropped 1 base and J dropped 7; count of bases not matched to a gene: 7. The CDR3 length is 15 residues. Germline loops: CDR1 SGDLS, CDR2 YYNGEE. CDR3 sequence reads: CASSVTLAGVVEQYF. The DNA of the CDR3 is TGTGCCAGCAGCGTAACACTAGCGGGAGTGGTAGAGCAGTACTTC.

This rearrangement joins TRBV9 to TRBJ2-7; perhaps TRBD1 as D (8 bases). V was trimmed by 3 bases and J by 4 bases, leaving 14 bases between them. This CDR3 is built from 14 residues. CDR1 is SGDLS, CDR2 YYNGEE, per germline. The CDR3 coding sequence is TGTGCCAGCAGCGCTGAGCGGGACAGGTACGAGCAGTACTTC. Protein: CASSAERDRYEQYF.

This clone was seen more than once but under ten times. CDR3 residues: CASSLRGWRNTIYF. For the CDR3, the DNA is TGTGCCAGCAGCTTGCGGGGTTGGCGAAACACCATATATTTT. The genes are TRBV5-6 and TRBJ1-3, with no clear D. With 1 base removed from V and 5 bases from J, the gap between germline ends came to 10 bases. The CDR3 runs 14 residues. Germline assignment: CDR1 SGHDT and CDR2 YYEEEE. Combining the CDR3 with reference TRBV5-6 and TRBJ1-3 gives the whole variable domain DAGVTQSPTHLIKTRGQQVTLRCSPKSGHDTVSWYQQALGQGPQFIFQYYEEEERQRGNFPDRFSGHQFPNYSSELNVNALLLGDSALYLCASSLRGWRNTIYFGEGSWLTVV.

V is TRBV29-1 and J is TRBJ1-2; D is perhaps TRBD1 (6 bases). This CDR3 region has 13 residues. The germline V and J ends were trimmed by 7 bases and 4 bases, with 16 bases remaining between them. The V gene's germline CDR1 is SQVTM and CDR2 ANQGSEA. The CDR3 DNA follows: TGCAGCGCCGACATCCAGGGGCTCTATGGCTACACCTTC. This translates into CSADIQGLYGYTF.

The chain is built from TRBV9 and TRBJ1-5, with 8 positions matching TRBD1. Trimming cost V 3 bases and J 6 bases; bases outside gene matches: 2. Germline V gives CDR1 SGDLS, CDR2 YYNGEE. The CDR3 has 13 residues. The CDR3 here is CASSGDRGQPQHF. The CDR3 region has the DNA TGTGCCAGCAGCGGTGACAGGGGTCAGCCCCAGCATTTT.

Only one count was recorded for this clone. The V call is TRBV5-6, the J call TRBJ2-5; 9 bases match TRBD2. The CDR3 is 15 amino acids. The trim removed 0 bases at V and 2 bases at J, leaving 2 bases unmatched. Per the germline V gene, CDR1 is SGHDT and CDR2 is YYEEEE. CDR3 in amino acids: CASSLEREEQETQYF. CDR3 nucleotide sequence: TGTGCCAGCAGCTTGGAGCGGGAGGAACAAGAGACCCAGTACTTC. Complete variable domain (other parts from reference TRBV5-6 and TRBJ2-5): DAGVTQSPTHLIKTRGQQVTLRCSPKSGHDTVSWYQQALGQGPQFIFQYYEEEERQRGNFPDRFSGHQFPNYSSELNVNALLLGDSALYLCASSLEREEQETQYFGPGTRLLVL.

The chain is built from TRBV6-1 and TRBJ1-1; the match to TRBD1 covers 9 bases. The J segment lost 0 bases and the V segment lost 2 bases, leaving 10 bases of the junction unmatched. Looked up from germline, CDR1 is MNHNS and CDR2 is SASEGT. CDR3 length: 18 amino acids. The CDR3 loop is CASSEPGTGPAMNTEAFF. As DNA, the CDR3 is TGTGCCAGCAGTGAACCCGGGACAGGGCCGGCCATGAACACTGAAGCTTTCTTT.

This chain links TRBV14 with TRBJ2-3, with D possibly being TRBD1 (5 bases). V gave up 2 bases and J gave up 4 bases, with 7 bases separating them. Germline lookup yields CDR1 SGHDN and CDR2 FVKESK. The CDR3 loop spans 13 amino acids. The CDR3 loop is CASSQKQADTQYF. The CDR3 bases are TGTGCCAGCAGCCAAAAACAGGCAGATACGCAGTATTTT.

This clone was picked up a small number of times. The chain recombines TRBV15 with TRBJ2-7; perhaps TRBD1 as D (8 bases). This CDR3 has 17 amino acids. Trimming left V 0 bases short and J 1 base short, with 16 bases between. The germline V gene has CDR1 LNHNV and CDR2 YYDKDF (reference sequence). Here the CDR3 DNA reads TGTGCCACCAGCAGAGATCTGAAACAGGGGGGGTCCTACGAGCAGTACTTC. This codes for CATSRDLKQGGSYEQYF.

V is TRBV29-1 and J is TRBJ2-1, with 14 bases lining up with TRBD2. Germline lookup yields CDR1 SQVTM and CDR2 ANQGSEA. J gave up 3 bases and V 7 bases, and 5 bases lay outside the gene matches. This CDR3 is built from 15 residues. The CDR3 DNA reads as TGCAGCGCCTGGACTAGCGGGAGGTTCTACAATGAGCAGTTCTTC. This gives the protein CSAWTSGRFYNEQFF.

V usage is TRBV6-1 and J usage is TRBJ2-1; 9 bases map to TRBD2. V lost 6 bases to trimming and J lost 4 bases; unmatched junction nucleotides: 7. This CDR3 spans 15 amino acids. Germline assignment: CDR1 MNHNS and CDR2 SASEGT. The CDR3, as DNA: TGTGCCAGCAGGCCTACAAGCGGGAGGTACAATGAGCAGTTCTTC. Its translation: CASRPTSGRYNEQFF.

This clone was seen more than once but under ten times. The V call is TRBV6-5, the J call TRBJ2-7; TRBD1 matches at 8 bases. This CDR3 contains 13 residues. V lost 8 bases to trimming and J lost 0 bases; unmatched junction nucleotides: 3. Germline CDR1 is MNHEY and CDR2 is SVGAGI. The CDR3 sequence: CASQDRVSYEQYF. The CDR3 DNA reads TGTGCCAGCCAGGACAGGGTCTCCTACGAGCAGTACTTC.

The chain couples TRBV27 to TRBJ2-1, with TRBD2 identical over 7 bases. The germline gives CDR1 MNHEY, CDR2 SMNVEV (reference sequence). The CDR3 sequence is 14 residues long. The V segment lost 8 bases and the J segment 8 bases; nucleotides outside the gene matches: 12. CDR3 coding DNA: TGTGCCAGCCTTCGCAGCGGTAGCGGGTATGAGCAGTTCTTC. Protein product: CASLRSGSGYEQFF.

The chain links TRBV11-3 to TRBJ1-5; D perhaps matches TRBD1 (6 bases). CDR3 length equals 13 residues. Trimming shortened V by 6 bases and J by 1 base, and 7 bases separated the two germline ends. Germline-derived CDR1 and CDR2 are SGHNT and YENEEA. In DNA, the CDR3 is TGTGCCAGCAGTGGACAGAGCAATCAGCCCCAGCATTTT. Amino acid sequence: CASSGQSNQPQHF.

This chain uses TRBV6-1 with TRBJ2-5, with a possible D match to TRBD2 (6 bases). CDR1 and CDR2 from the germline V gene are MNHNS and SASEGT. This CDR3 has 14 residues. V dropped 6 bases and J dropped 5 bases, with 16 bases sitting between them. The CDR3 is CASRETRFGETQYF. CDR3 bases: TGTGCCAGCAGGGAGACTAGGTTTGGGGAGACCCAGTACTTC.

The chain employs TRBV7-9 and TRBJ1-1, with a weak D call TRBD1 (6 bases). The CDR3 has 15 residues. CDR1 is SEHNR, CDR2 FQNEAQ, per germline (reference sequence). Deletions cut 5 bases from V and 1 base from J, with 14 bases between. CDR3 bases: TGTGCCAGCAGCCACGTCCAGGGGCGGAACACTGAAGCTTTCTTT. Translation: CASSHVQGRNTEAFF.